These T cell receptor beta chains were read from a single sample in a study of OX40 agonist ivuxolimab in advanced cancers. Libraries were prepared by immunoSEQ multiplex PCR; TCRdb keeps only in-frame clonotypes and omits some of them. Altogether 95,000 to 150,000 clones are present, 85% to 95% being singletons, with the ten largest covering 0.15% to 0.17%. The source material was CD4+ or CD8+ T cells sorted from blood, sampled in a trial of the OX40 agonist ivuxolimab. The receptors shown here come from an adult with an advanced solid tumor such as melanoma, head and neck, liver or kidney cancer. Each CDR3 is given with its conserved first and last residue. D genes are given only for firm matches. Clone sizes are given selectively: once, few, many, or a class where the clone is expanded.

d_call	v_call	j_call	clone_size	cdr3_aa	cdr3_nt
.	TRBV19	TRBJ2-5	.	CASNRGARETQYF	TGTGCCAGTAACCGGGGGGCGCGTGAGACCCAGTACTTC
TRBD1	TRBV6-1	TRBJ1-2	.	CASSPAGTGQGYTF	TGTGCCAGCAGCCCCGCCGGGACAGGGCAAGGCTACACCTTC
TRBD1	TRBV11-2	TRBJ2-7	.	CASSRGTGGYEQYF	TGTGCCAGCAGCCGGGGGACAGGGGGCTACGAGCAGTACTTC
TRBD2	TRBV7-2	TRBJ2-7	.	CASRLAGAYEQYF	TGTGCCAGCCGACTAGCGGGGGCCTACGAGCAGTACTTC
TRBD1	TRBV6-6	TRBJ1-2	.	CASSYAPGQGRGYTF	TGTGCCAGCAGTTACGCTCCGGGACAGGGGCGCGGCTACACCTTC
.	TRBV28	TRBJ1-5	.	CASSLWTGNQPQHF	TGTGCCAGCAGTTTATGGACAGGCAATCAGCCCCAGCATTTT
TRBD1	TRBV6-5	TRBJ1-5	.	CAADRGLGNQPQHF	TGTGCCGCCGACAGGGGATTGGGCAATCAGCCCCAGCATTTT
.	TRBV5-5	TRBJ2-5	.	CASSFAGQPKETQYF	TGTGCCAGCAGCTTCGCGGGACAGCCCAAAGAGACCCAGTACTTC
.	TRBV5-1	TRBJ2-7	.	CASSLAESYEQYF	TGCGCCAGCAGCTTGGCAGAGTCCTACGAGCAGTACTTC
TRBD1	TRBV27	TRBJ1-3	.	CASSSQGAIGNTIYF	TGTGCCAGCAGCTCACAGGGGGCGATTGGAAACACCATATATTTT
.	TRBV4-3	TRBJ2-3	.	CASSQEILPRGADTQYF	TGCGCCAGCAGCCAAGAGATACTACCACGTGGGGCAGATACGCAGTATTTT
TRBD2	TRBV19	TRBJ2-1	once	CASRRPGVAGVGEQFF	TGTGCCAGTAGAAGACCCGGGGTAGCGGGGGTAGGGGAGCAGTTCTTC
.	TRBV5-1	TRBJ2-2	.	CASSLRREKGGRASGELFF	TGCGCCAGCAGCTTACGGCGGGAAAAGGGGGGCCGGGCTTCCGGGGAGCTGTTTTTT
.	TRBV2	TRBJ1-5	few	CASSGGQSQPQHF	TGTGCCAGCAGTGGAGGACAGAGTCAGCCCCAGCATTTT
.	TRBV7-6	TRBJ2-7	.	CASSLRVGTDEQYF	TGTGCCAGCAGCTTAAGAGTTGGGACGGACGAGCAGTACTTC
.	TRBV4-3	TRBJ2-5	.	CASSQDRGTQYF	TGCGCCAGCAGCCAAGATCGGGGGACCCAGTACTTC
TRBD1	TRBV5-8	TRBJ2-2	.	CASSFYRGRTGELFF	TGTGCCAGCAGCTTCTACAGGGGTCGAACCGGGGAGCTGTTTTTT
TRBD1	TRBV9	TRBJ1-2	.	CASSVGQGTYGYTF	TGTGCCAGCAGCGTAGGACAGGGGACTTATGGCTACACCTTC
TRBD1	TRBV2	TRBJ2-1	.	CASLRDRAVVSLGNEQFF	TGTGCCAGCCTCCGGGACAGGGCGGTCGTTAGTCTGGGGAATGAGCAGTTCTTC
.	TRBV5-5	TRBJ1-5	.	CASSRGHAGSNQPQHF	TGTGCCAGCAGCAGGGGACACGCTGGGAGCAATCAGCCCCAGCATTTT
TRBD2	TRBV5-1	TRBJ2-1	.	CASSLSGGETNEQFF	TGCGCCAGCAGCTTGAGCGGGGGGGAGACTAATGAGCAGTTCTTC
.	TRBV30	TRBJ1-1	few	CAWSVLGLDTEAFF	TGTGCCTGGAGTGTACTCGGCTTGGACACTGAAGCTTTCTTT
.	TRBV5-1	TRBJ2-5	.	CASSFGGVEETQYF	TGCGCCAGCAGCTTTGGGGGCGTGGAAGAGACCCAGTACTTC
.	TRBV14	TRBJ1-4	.	CASSQVWGTNEKLFF	TGTGCCAGCAGCCAAGTGTGGGGGACTAATGAAAAACTGTTTTTT
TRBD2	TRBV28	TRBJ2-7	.	CAAQASGRYEQYF	TGTGCCGCCCAGGCTAGCGGGCGGTACGAGCAGTACTTC
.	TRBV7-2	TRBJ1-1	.	CASLRPGMNTEAFF	TGTGCCAGCCTACGCCCGGGGATGAACACTGAAGCTTTCTTT
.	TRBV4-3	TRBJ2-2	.	CASSQESGAWTGELFF	TGCGCCAGCAGCCAAGAGTCAGGGGCTTGGACCGGGGAGCTGTTTTTT
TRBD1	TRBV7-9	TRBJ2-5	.	CASSFQQGPSETQYF	TGTGCCAGCAGCTTTCAACAGGGGCCATCCGAGACCCAGTACTTC
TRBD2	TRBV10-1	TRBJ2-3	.	CASRITGGRVDTQYF	TGCGCCAGCAGGATTACGGGGGGGCGGGTAGATACGCAGTATTTT
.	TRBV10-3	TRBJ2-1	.	CATKREEQFF	TGTGCCACGAAAAGAGAAGAGCAGTTCTTC
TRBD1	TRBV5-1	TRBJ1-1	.	CASSRDRGLDTEAFF	TGCGCCAGCAGTCGGGACAGGGGTTTGGACACTGAAGCTTTCTTT
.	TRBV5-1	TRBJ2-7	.	CASSLAGGIYYEQYF	TGCGCCAGCAGCTTGGCCGGAGGCATTTACTACGAGCAGTACTTC
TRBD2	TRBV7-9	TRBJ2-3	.	CASSLGLAGNTDTQYF	TGTGCCAGCAGCTTAGGACTAGCGGGGAACACAGATACGCAGTATTTT
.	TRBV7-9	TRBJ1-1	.	CASTPGGGRDTEAFF	TGTGCCAGCACCCCTGGGGGGGGGAGGGACACTGAAGCTTTCTTT
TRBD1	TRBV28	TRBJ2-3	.	CASSSRRDRAFTDTQYF	TGTGCCAGCAGTTCCCGCCGGGACAGGGCCTTCACAGATACGCAGTATTTT
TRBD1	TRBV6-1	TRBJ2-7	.	CASSVQGWTGPSYEQYF	TGTGCCAGCAGTGTACAAGGGTGGACAGGTCCTAGCTACGAGCAGTACTTC
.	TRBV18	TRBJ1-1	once	CASSLLRETNTEAFF	TGTGCCAGCTCACTCCTACGGGAGACGAACACTGAAGCTTTCTTT
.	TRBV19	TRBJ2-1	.	CASSIPTAAARSYNEQFF	TGTGCCAGTAGTATCCCGACGGCGGCGGCCCGCTCCTACAATGAGCAGTTCTTC
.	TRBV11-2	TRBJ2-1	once	CASSLDPPRSSRNEQFF	TGTGCCAGCAGCTTAGATCCGCCTCGGAGTTCACGCAATGAGCAGTTCTTC
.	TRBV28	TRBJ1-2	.	CASSLSAIANYGYTF	TGTGCCAGCAGTTTATCGGCAATTGCTAACTATGGCTACACCTTC
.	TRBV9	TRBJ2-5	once	CASSVIGGAPRETQYF	TGTGCCAGCAGCGTAATAGGGGGGGCACCCCGGGAGACCCAGTACTTC
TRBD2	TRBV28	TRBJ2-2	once	CASSFLGGSTGELFF	TGTGCCAGCAGTTTTCTGGGCGGGAGCACCGGGGAGCTGTTTTTT
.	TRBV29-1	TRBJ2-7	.	CSVVESKQYF	TGCAGCGTTGTGGAAAGTAAGCAGTACTTC
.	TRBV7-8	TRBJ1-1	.	CASSLALNTEAFF	TGTGCCAGCAGCTTAGCGCTGAACACTGAAGCTTTCTTT
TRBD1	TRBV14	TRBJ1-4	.	CASSQRDRGEKLFF	TGTGCCAGCAGCCAACGGGACAGGGGCGAAAAACTGTTTTTT
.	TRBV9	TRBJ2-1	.	CASSVATSAPREQFF	TGTGCCAGCAGCGTAGCTACTTCGGCCCCAAGGGAGCAGTTCTTC
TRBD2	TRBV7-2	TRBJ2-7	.	CASSESAGTSSSYEQYF	TGTGCCAGCAGCGAAAGCGCGGGGACTAGCAGCTCCTACGAGCAGTACTTC
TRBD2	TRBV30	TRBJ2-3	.	CAWSVASGGPGSDTQYF	TGTGCCTGGAGTGTAGCTAGCGGGGGGCCAGGTTCGGATACGCAGTATTTT
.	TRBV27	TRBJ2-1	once	CASSSLGSAQYNEQFF	TGTGCCAGCAGTTCCTTAGGGTCTGCCCAATACAATGAGCAGTTCTTC
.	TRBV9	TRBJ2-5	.	CASSLSRLAGETQYF	TGTGCCAGCAGCTTAAGTCGGTTAGCAGGAGAGACCCAGTACTTC